The 9 T cell receptor beta chains reported below all come from one sample, sequenced in a study of T-cell reconstitution after alpha-beta-depleted transplantation in children. Unique molecular identifiers were built into the TCRbeta library. A single record per CDR3 protein comes from TCRdb applying MiXCR to the PCR reads. This sample has 120,000 or so distinct CDR3 sequences, with around a tenth found just once. The sample here was PBMCs from the stem cell graft donor, taken from the stem cell graft. These receptors all stem from a human donor who donated a stem cell graft to a child with acute lymphoblastic leukemia.

This clonotype was picked up many times. The chain carries TRBV27 and TRBJ2-7, with D unresolved. Germline lookup yields CDR1 MNHEY and CDR2 SMNVEV (reference sequence). V was pared by 0 bases and J by 4 bases, with 4 bases between. The length of the CDR3 is 12 residues. The CDR3 is CASSLSGYEQYF. As DNA, the CDR3 is TGTGCCAGCAGTTTATCTGGTTACGAGCAGTACTTC.

At least ten counts were recorded for this clonotype. The junction departs from germline at one end; a sequencing error may be responsible. This chain joins TRBV12-3 or TRBV12-4 and TRBJ2-1; D is possibly TRBD1 or TRBD2 (5 bases each). There are 12 residues in the CDR3. The CDR3 nucleotides read TGTGCCAGCAGTTCCGGGGACGGTAGACAACTCTTC. It encodes CASSSGDGRQLF.

This clonotype has a count of ten or more. The chain carries TRBV3-1 and TRBJ2-1; maybe TRBD2 (8 bases). V dropped 0 bases and J dropped 8 bases, with 20 bases sitting between them. The length of the CDR3 is 17 residues. The germline V gene has CDR1 LGHDT and CDR2 YNNKEL (reference sequence). For the CDR3, the DNA is TGTGCCAGCAGCCAAGATGTGGACGGGACTAGGGGGCATGAGCAGTTCTTC. Translating it yields CASSQDVDGTRGHEQFF.

On this clonotype: It is likely a read error, because the conserved phenylalanine at the end of the CDR3 is missing. The chain has TRBV29-1 and TRBJ2-7; 8 nucleotides agree with TRBD2. The germline gives CDR1 SQVTM, CDR2 ANQGSEA. CDR3 length: 14 residues. The J segment lost 5 bases and the V segment lost 4 bases, leaving 10 bases of the junction unmatched. The CDR3 loop is CSVAGPAGVNEQYY. DNA for the CDR3: TGCAGCGTTGCCGGCCCAGCGGGAGTCAACGAGCAGTACTAC.

In this sample, this clonotype turned up a few times. The chain has TRBV30 and TRBJ2-1; D call uncertain. Per the germline V gene, CDR1 is GTSNPN and CDR2 is SVGIG (reference sequence). V lost 3 bases, J lost 7 bases, and 7 bases lay in between. This CDR3 is built from 11 residues. The CDR3 DNA reads as TGTGCCTGGAGAGCTTTGAATGAGCAGTTCTTC. Translating gives CAWRALNEQFF.

The sample holds many counts of this clonotype. The V and J genes are TRBV7-8 and TRBJ2-5, with D maybe TRBD2 (5 bases). The V end lost 0 bases, the J end lost 4 bases, and 21 bases lay between the germline ends. This CDR3 comprises 18 residues. Germline V gene data show CDR1 as SGHVS and CDR2 as FQNEAQ. Here the CDR3 DNA reads TGTGCCAGCAGCTTAGCGCGGGTCGAGCGGTTCGACTCAGAGACCCAGTACTTC. As protein: CASSLARVERFDSETQYF.

J is TRBJ2-7 and V is TRBV11-2; D unresolved. The germline gives CDR1 SGHAT, CDR2 FQNNGV. V was trimmed by 1 base and J by 3 bases, leaving 13 bases between them. The CDR3 extends over 15 amino acids. CDR3 DNA: TGTGCCAGCAGCTTAGTCACCGATAACCTCTACGAGCAGTACTTC. It codes for CASSLVTDNLYEQYF.

The sample holds many counts of this clonotype. The gene calls are TRBV5-1 and TRBJ2-3; unclear D gene. Trimming left V 3 bases short and J 1 base short, with 12 bases between. Per germline, CDR1 SGHRS and CDR2 YFSETQ. The CDR3 extends over 15 amino acids. CDR3: CASSYVNLGTDTQYF. The CDR3 nucleotides are TGCGCCAGCAGCTACGTCAACCTGGGCACAGATACGCAGTATTTT.

In its sample, this clonotype was seen many times. This sequence joins TRBV4-3 and TRBJ2-5, with D possibly being TRBD2 (5 bases). Germline lookup yields CDR1 LGHNA and CDR2 YSLEER. The CDR3 contains 13 residues. V gave up 4 bases and J gave up 5 bases, with 11 bases separating them. In DNA form, the CDR3 reads TGCGCCAGCAGCCTTGGGAGACTTGAGACCCAGTACTTC. Residues: CASSLGRLETQYF.